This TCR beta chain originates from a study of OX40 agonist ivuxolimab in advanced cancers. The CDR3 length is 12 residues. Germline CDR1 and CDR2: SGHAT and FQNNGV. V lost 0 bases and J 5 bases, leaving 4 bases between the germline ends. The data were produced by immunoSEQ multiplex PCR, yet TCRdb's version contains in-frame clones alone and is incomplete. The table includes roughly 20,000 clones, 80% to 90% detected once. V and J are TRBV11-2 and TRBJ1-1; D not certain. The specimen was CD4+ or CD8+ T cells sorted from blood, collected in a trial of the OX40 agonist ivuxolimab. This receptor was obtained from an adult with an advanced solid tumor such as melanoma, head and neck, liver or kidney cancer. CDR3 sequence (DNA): TGTGCCAGCAGCTTAGAGGTAACTGAAGCTTTCTTT. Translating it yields CASSLEVTEAFF.